The sequence of this T cell receptor beta chain was determined in a study of blood T cells in healthy people across ages. PCR was performed a second time for about 7 to 11 cycles using a sample-barcoded 5' primer and a J-beta primer mix. Every individual sample yielded 2.5 million or more paired-end reads (each containing CDR3). Each CDR3 protein gets one entry after TCRdb re-called the 5' RACE reads with MiXCR. The sample lists 1.5 million to 2 million distinct CDR3 sequences, almost 35% occurring once. This clonotype was seen many times. The CDR3 is 12 residues long. From germline, CDR1 is SQVTM and CDR2 ANQGSEA. V lost 4 bases to trimming and J lost 4 bases, with 11 bases between them.

This clonotype was obtained from a woman aged 25-40 years in good health. The chain couples TRBV29-1 to TRBJ2-7, with D possibly TRBD2 on 6 matching bases. Sequencing was carried out using blood. The CDR3 DNA reads as TGCAGCGTTGTTGTTCGGGGGTACGAGCAGTACTTC. Encoded protein: CSVVVRGYEQYF.